This TCR beta chain was sequenced during a study of CD8 T cells in Susac syndrome. General observations from the study: The TCR sequencing and HLA analysis in the study involved a relatively small number of individuals, as the study acknowledged.

From blood CD8+ and CD4+ T cells, TCR beta sequences were generated. Controls matched for sex and age were healthy donors. A word on this clonotype: As yet, its antigen is unknown.

After extraction with the RNeasy kit, roughly 0.45 to 1 ug of the RNA was reverse transcribed using random hexamers. The immunoSEQ assay covered 54 Vbeta and 13 Jbeta segments for CDR3. MiXCR was run by TCRdb on the immunoSEQ multiplex PCR reads, yielding one entry per CDR3 protein. The data show 120,000 to 150,000 distinct CDR3 sequences, approximately 95% seen once. Per the germline V gene, CDR1 is SEHNR and CDR2 is FQNEAQ (reference sequence). V gave up 1 base and J gave up 2 bases; unmatched junction bases: 12. The length of the CDR3 is 18 residues. Sequenced sample: CD4+ T cells from PBMCs. The rearrangement joins TRBV7-9 to TRBJ1-1, with 8 nucleotides matching TRBD1. The source is a human donor in good health. The CDR3 sequence: CASSLVVAGQARNTEAFF. DNA of the CDR3: TGTGCCAGCAGCTTAGTGGTAGCGGGACAGGCCAGAAACACTGAAGCTTTCTTT.